The sequence of this T cell receptor (beta chain) was determined in a study of CD8 T cells in Susac syndrome. Random hexamers were used to reverse transcribe roughly 0.5 to 1 ug of RNA. TCR beta CDR3 was amplified by immunoSEQ multiplex PCR. This amplification extended across 54 Vbeta and 13 Jbeta segments. Via MiXCR, TCRdb re-called the immunoSEQ multiplex PCR reads, giving one row per CDR3 protein. The repertoire has fewer than 350,000 distinct CDR3 sequences, about 89% of them found once; the top ten carry roughly 0.2%. Deletions cut 6 bases from V and 3 bases from J, with 21 bases between. CDR1 is DFQATT and CDR2 is SNEGSKA in the germline V gene (reference sequence). The CDR3 is made up of 15 amino acids. This clonotype was counted a few times.

Sequenced sample: CD8+ T cells from PBMCs. The TCR comes from a human donor with multiple sclerosis. The rearrangement uses TRBV20-1 and TRBJ2-7, with D tentatively TRBD1 or TRBD2 (5 bases each). The CDR3 coding sequence is TGCAGTGCCAAGCAACAACCGGGACCTGACTACGAGCAGTACTTC. This encodes CSAKQQPGPDYEQYF.